This T cell receptor beta chain emerged from a study of cytomegalovirus exposure and HLA in healthy donors. This clone came up a few times. In the PCR, 60 Vbeta and 13 Jbeta primers were used. Sequencing was performed with immunoSEQ multiplex PCR; in TCRdb, only in-frame clones are kept and a portion is missing. The sample has 120,000 or so clones; roughly 15% are singletons. The germline V gene encodes CDR1 MGHRA and CDR2 YSYEKL. The CDR3 has 16 amino acids. Losses at the gene ends were 4 bases for V and 2 bases for J; bases not matched to a gene: 7. Donors consisted of healthy bone marrow donors. The rearrangement uses TRBV4-1 and TRBJ2-1, with 8 bases aligning to TRBD2. The clonotype originates from a female donor in good health and CMV-seropositive. The sequencing input was PBMCs. The CDR3 loop is CASSPRAGDPYNEQFF. CDR3 sequence (DNA): TGCGCCAGCAGCCCACGAGCGGGGGACCCCTACAATGAGCAGTTCTTC.